Presented here are 20 T cell receptor beta chains from one specimen sequenced in a study of T cell responses to AZD1222 COVID-19 vaccine. Only in-frame clones appear in the TCRdb table, and some are missing; sequencing was by immunoSEQ multiplex PCR. The top ten hold around 5.2% of the sample, which has over 150,000 clones, more than 70% seen once. This sample comprised peripheral blood, obtained on day 0 of AZD1222 vaccination. Every receptor here comes from an adult in good health.

The chain joins TRBV7-9 to TRBJ2-7; tentative D call: TRBD2 (5 bases). The CDR3 is 13 residues long. CDR1 is SEHNR, CDR2 FQNEAQ, per germline (reference sequence). Trimming pared 7 bases from V and 4 bases from J, leaving 14 bases between. The CDR3 nucleotides are TGTGCCAGCACCCCTTCGGAGGAATACGAGCAGTACTTC. Its translation: CASTPSEEYEQYF. Full variable domain (rest looked up from reference TRBV7-9 and TRBJ2-7): DTGVSQNPRHKITKRGQNVTFRCDPISEHNRLYWYRQTLGQGPEFLTYFQNEAQLEKSRLLSDRFSAERPKGSFSTLEIQRTEQGDSAMYLCASTPSEEYEQYFGPGTRLTVT.

V gene TRBV7-6 combines with J gene TRBJ2-1, with 15 bases that match TRBD2. The length of the CDR3 is 18 residues. Germline V gene sequence: CDR1 SGHVS, CDR2 FNYEAQ. V lost 7 bases, J lost 7 bases, and 14 bases stayed unmatched. The CDR3 reads CASTAQSGTSGRSNEQFF. The CDR3 coding sequence is TGTGCCAGCACCGCCCAGTCCGGGACTAGCGGGAGGTCGAATGAGCAGTTCTTC.

The chain uses TRBV5-6 and TRBJ1-1; D gene unclear. V was shortened by 0 bases and J by 2 bases, with 11 bases between the two germline ends. Germline loops: CDR1 SGHDT, CDR2 YYEEEE. The CDR3 length is 15 residues. The CDR3 nucleotides are TGTGCCAGCAGCTTGGAGTTGGAGGGCAACACTGAAGCTTTCTTT. Its protein product is CASSLELEGNTEAFF.

This clone was detected once. The chain carries TRBV5-1 and TRBJ2-1; 8 nucleotides align to TRBD1. Trimming at V came to 4 bases and at J to 3 bases, leaving 6 bases not matched to a gene. The V gene's germline CDR1 is SGHRS and CDR2 YFSETQ. The CDR3 is made up of 15 amino acids. CDR3 sequence: CASSPDRGNYNEQFF. The CDR3 nucleotides are TGCGCCAGCAGCCCAGACAGGGGAAACTACAATGAGCAGTTCTTC.

The chain is built from TRBV6-2 or TRBV6-3 and TRBJ1-3; D possibly corresponds to TRBD1 (5 bases). The CDR3 is made up of 15 amino acids. Trimming pared 0 bases from V and 3 bases from J, leaving 9 bases between. CDR1 MNHEY and CDR2 SVGEGT come from the germline V gene. CDR3 sequence: CASSYSGQIGNTIYF. The DNA of the CDR3 is TGTGCCAGCAGTTACTCCGGACAAATTGGAAACACCATATATTTT.

This sequence joins TRBV12-3 or TRBV12-4 and TRBJ2-1; no clear D. The germline V and J ends were trimmed by 5 bases and 5 bases, with 7 bases remaining between them. The length of the CDR3 is 12 residues. The CDR3 sequence is CASSGRNNEQFF. In DNA form, the CDR3 reads TGTGCCAGCAGTGGGCGGAACAATGAGCAGTTCTTC.

This clone was seen only a few times. The gene calls are TRBV11-3 and TRBJ2-2; D unclear. The germline gives CDR1 SGHNT, CDR2 YENEEA. The CDR3 is 13 amino acids. V dropped 7 bases and J dropped 1 base, with 7 bases sitting between them. The CDR3 here is CASNPGNTGELFF. DNA for the CDR3: TGTGCCAGCAACCCAGGGAACACCGGGGAGCTGTTTTTT. The whole variable domain, filled in from reference TRBV11-3 and TRBJ2-2, reads EAGVVQSPRYKIIEKKQPVAFWCNPISGHNTLYWYLQNLGQGPELLIRYENEEAVDDSQLPKDRFSAERLKGVDSTLKIQPAELGDSAVYLCASNPGNTGELFFGEGSRLTVL.

The chain employs TRBV5-1 and TRBJ1-2, with TRBD1 identical over 9 bases. V dropped 4 bases and J dropped 8; count of bases not matched to a gene: 9. Germline CDR1 reads SGHRS; CDR2 reads YFSETQ. This CDR3 spans 14 amino acids. DNA of the CDR3: TGCGCCAGCAGCGCAGAGGGACAGGGTGGGGGCTACACCTTC. Its protein is CASSAEGQGGGYTF.

The V and J genes are TRBV7-2 and TRBJ2-3; 14 bases align to TRBD2. The CDR3 sequence is 16 residues long. Germline V lookup: CDR1 SGHTA, CDR2 FQGNSA. The V segment lost 5 bases and the J segment 11 bases; nucleotides outside the gene matches: 12. The CDR3, as DNA: TGTGCCAGCAGCCCGGGACTAGCGGGAGCCCGGGGTGGGCAGTATTTT. Its protein product is CASSPGLAGARGGQYF.

V and J are TRBV7-2 and TRBJ2-1; tentative D call: TRBD1 (5 bases). This CDR3 comprises 17 residues. Germline loops: CDR1 SGHTA, CDR2 FQGNSA. Deletions cut 5 bases from V and 5 bases from J, with 22 bases between. Written as DNA, the CDR3 is TGTGCCAGCAGCGCTAGGGCTTCGCGACAGCGCAACAATGAGCAGTTCTTC. This translates into CASSARASRQRNNEQFF.

The V call is TRBV18, the J call TRBJ1-2; 7 bases are shared with TRBD1. Per germline, CDR1 KGHSH and CDR2 LQKENI. With V trimmed by 0 bases and J by 4 bases, 8 bases remained unmatched. The CDR3 spans 16 residues. CDR3 loop: CASSPPDREFLYGYTF. The CDR3 bases are TGTGCCAGCTCACCACCTGACAGGGAATTTCTCTATGGCTACACCTTC.

V gene TRBV6-2 or TRBV6-3 combines with J gene TRBJ2-7, with a possible D match to TRBD1 (6 bases). The ends were cut back, 6 bases at V and 0 bases at J, with 12 bases in the middle. Germline V gene sequence: CDR1 MNHEY, CDR2 SVGEGT. The CDR3 is made up of 14 amino acids. The chain's CDR3 is CASSFSGASYEQYF. The CDR3 nucleotides are TGTGCCAGCAGCTTTTCAGGGGCCTCCTACGAGCAGTACTTC.

CDR3 sequence reads: CASSPGSNSPLHF. The CDR3 DNA follows: TGTGCCAGCAGCCCGGGGAGTAATTCACCCCTCCACTTT. The gene calls are TRBV7-9 and TRBJ1-6, with D uncertain. The CDR3 runs to 13 residues. Germline CDR1 and CDR2: SEHNR and FQNEAQ (reference sequence). V shed 5 bases and J shed 6 bases, with 8 bases lying between them.

This rearrangement joins TRBV6-2 or TRBV6-3 to TRBJ1-5, with D uncertain. V lost 2 bases, J lost 7 bases, and 12 bases lay in between. In germline, CDR1 is MNHEY, CDR2 SVGEGT. This CDR3 has 14 residues. The chain's CDR3 is CASSYPATGQPQHF. The CDR3 DNA follows: TGTGCCAGCAGTTACCCCGCGACGGGCCAGCCCCAGCATTTT.

The rearrangement uses TRBV19 and TRBJ1-2; D is perhaps TRBD1 (6 bases). From germline, CDR1 is LNHDA and CDR2 SQIVND (reference sequence). V lost 4 bases and J 0 bases, leaving 12 bases between the germline ends. This CDR3 spans 15 amino acids. In DNA, the CDR3 is TGTGCCAGTAGTACTACGACAGGCTCTAACTATGGCTACACCTTC. It codes for CASSTTTGSNYGYTF.

The chain has TRBV7-9 and TRBJ1-6, with 7 bases identical to TRBD1. The CDR3 covers 15 residues. The V gene's germline CDR1 is SEHNR and CDR2 FQNEAQ (reference sequence). V was pared by 6 bases and J by 7 bases, with 9 bases of the junction left unmatched. This CDR3 is CASRHQAGGNSPLHF. For the CDR3, the DNA is TGTGCCAGCAGGCACCAGGCAGGGGGGAATTCACCCCTCCACTTT.

This clone showed up just once. The genes are TRBV18 and TRBJ1-4; 7 bases are a match to TRBD1. CDR1 and CDR2 (germline): KGHSH, LQKENI. The V segment lost 2 bases and the J segment 3 bases; nucleotides outside the gene matches: 0. The CDR3 extends over 14 amino acids. CDR3 in amino acids: CASSPGTANEKLFF. The CDR3 DNA follows: TGTGCCAGCTCACCAGGGACAGCTAATGAAAAACTGTTTTTT.

V usage is TRBV5-4 and J usage is TRBJ2-4, with D tentatively TRBD2 (5 bases). The CDR3 runs 16 residues. Per the germline V gene, CDR1 is SGHNT and CDR2 is YYREEE (reference sequence). Trimming cost V 0 bases and J 1 base, with 11 bases left between them. CDR3 in DNA: TGTGCCAGCAGCTTGGGCCTCGGGGAGGCCAAAAACATTCAGTACTTC. It encodes CASSLGLGEAKNIQYF.

The genes are TRBV7-8 and TRBJ1-1; maybe TRBD1 (5 bases). This CDR3 is 14 amino acids long. Deletions cut 0 bases from V and 0 bases from J, with 5 bases between. From germline, CDR1 is SGHVS and CDR2 FQNEAQ. The CDR3 DNA reads as TGTGCCAGCAGCTTAGCAGGGGTGAACACTGAAGCTTTCTTT. Translation: CASSLAGVNTEAFF.

The chain uses TRBV6-2 or TRBV6-3 and TRBJ1-5; TRBD1 might be the D (6 bases). Germline V lookup: CDR1 MNHEY, CDR2 SVGEGT. CDR3 size: 15 residues. The V and J ends lost 6 bases and 1 base respectively, with 13 bases between them. Here the CDR3 DNA reads TGTGCCAGCAGCCTCAGGGGAATGAGCAATCAGCCCCAGCATTTT. Its protein product is CASSLRGMSNQPQHF.